This T cell receptor beta chain came from a study of Graves' ophthalmopathy and Graves' hyperthyroidism. Study summary: Peripheral blood was gathered at the point of initial diagnosis, before any treatment started.

The sequenced template was RNA, covering the TCR beta CDR3 region. RT-PCR in the first round used HTBI primers; a second-round multiplex PCR followed. TCRdb independently ran MiXCR on the multiplex PCR reads; one entry per CDR3 protein. This sample has 150,000 to 200,000 distinct CDR3 sequences, with roughly two fifths found just once. The sequence was collected from a man aged 25 to 40 with Graves' ophthalmopathy. The sequenced sample consisted of peripheral blood.

The CDR3 reads CASSQESWANYEQYF. CDR3 DNA: TGTGCCAGCAGCCAAGAATCGTGGGCAAACTACGAGCAGTACTTC. This chain links TRBV4-2 with TRBJ2-7; D gene uncertain. From germline, CDR1 is LGHNA and CDR2 YNFKEQ. The CDR3 runs to 15 residues. Trimming shortened V by 0 bases and J by 3 bases, and 12 bases separated the two germline ends.